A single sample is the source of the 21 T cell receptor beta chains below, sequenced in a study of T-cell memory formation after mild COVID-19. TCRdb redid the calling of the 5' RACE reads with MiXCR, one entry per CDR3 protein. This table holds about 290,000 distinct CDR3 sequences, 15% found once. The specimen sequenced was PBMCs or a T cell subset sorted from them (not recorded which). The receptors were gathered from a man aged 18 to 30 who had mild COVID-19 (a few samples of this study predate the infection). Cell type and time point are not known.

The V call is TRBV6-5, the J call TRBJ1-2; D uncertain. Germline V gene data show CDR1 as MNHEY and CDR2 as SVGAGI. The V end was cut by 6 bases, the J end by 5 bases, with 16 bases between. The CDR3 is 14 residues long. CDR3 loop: CASSRHRTGYGYTF. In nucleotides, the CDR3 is TGTGCCAGCAGCCGTCATCGGACTGGGTATGGCTACACCTTC.

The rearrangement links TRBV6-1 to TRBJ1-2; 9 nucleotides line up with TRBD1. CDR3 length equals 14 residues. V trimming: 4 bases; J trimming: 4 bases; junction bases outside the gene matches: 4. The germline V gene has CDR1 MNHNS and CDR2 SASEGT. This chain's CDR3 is CASSAEDRGYGYTF. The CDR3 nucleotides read TGTGCCAGCAGTGCAGAGGACAGGGGCTATGGCTACACCTTC.

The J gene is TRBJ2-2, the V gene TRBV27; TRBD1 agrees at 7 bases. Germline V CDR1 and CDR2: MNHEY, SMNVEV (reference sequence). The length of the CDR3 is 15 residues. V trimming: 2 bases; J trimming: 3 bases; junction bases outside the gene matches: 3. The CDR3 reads CASSLQGVDTGELFF. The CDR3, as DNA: TGTGCCAGCAGTTTACAGGGGGTCGACACCGGGGAGCTGTTTTTT.

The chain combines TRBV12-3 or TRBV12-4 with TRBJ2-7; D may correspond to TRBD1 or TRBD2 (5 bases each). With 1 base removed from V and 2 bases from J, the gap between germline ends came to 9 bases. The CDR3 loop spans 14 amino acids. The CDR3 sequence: CASSLGGNTYEQYF. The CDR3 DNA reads TGTGCCAGCAGTTTAGGGGGGAATACCTACGAGCAGTACTTC.

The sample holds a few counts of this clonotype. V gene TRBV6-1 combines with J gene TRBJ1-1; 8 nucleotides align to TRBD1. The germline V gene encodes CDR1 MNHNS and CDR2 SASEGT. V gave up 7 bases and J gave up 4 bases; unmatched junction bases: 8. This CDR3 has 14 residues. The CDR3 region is CASMPDRVGTEAFF. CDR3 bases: TGTGCCAGCATGCCGGACAGGGTCGGCACTGAAGCTTTCTTT.

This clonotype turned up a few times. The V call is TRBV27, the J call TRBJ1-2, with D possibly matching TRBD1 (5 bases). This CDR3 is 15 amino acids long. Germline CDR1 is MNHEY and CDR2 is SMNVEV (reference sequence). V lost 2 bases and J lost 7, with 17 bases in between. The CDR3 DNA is TGTGCCAGCAGTTTAATGGGGGGAACGGTATTTGGCTACACCTTC. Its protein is CASSLMGGTVFGYTF.

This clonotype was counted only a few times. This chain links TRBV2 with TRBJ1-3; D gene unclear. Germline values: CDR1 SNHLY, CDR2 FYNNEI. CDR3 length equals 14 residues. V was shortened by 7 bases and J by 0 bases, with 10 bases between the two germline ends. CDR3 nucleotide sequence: TGTGCCAGCAAGCCGGGTTTCTCTGGAAACACCATATATTTT. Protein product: CASKPGFSGNTIYF.

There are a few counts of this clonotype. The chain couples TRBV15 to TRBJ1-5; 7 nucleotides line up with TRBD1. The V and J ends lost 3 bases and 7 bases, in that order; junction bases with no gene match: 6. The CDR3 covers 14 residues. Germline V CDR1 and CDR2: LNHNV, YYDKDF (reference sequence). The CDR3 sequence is CATSSEQGSQPQHF. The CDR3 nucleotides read TGTGCCACCAGCAGTGAACAGGGGAGCCAGCCCCAGCATTTT.

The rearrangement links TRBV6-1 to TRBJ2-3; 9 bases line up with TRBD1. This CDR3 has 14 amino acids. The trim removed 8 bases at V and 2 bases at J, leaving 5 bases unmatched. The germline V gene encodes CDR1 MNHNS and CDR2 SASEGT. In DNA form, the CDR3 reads TGTGCCAGCCCGGGGACAGGGCACACAGATACGCAGTATTTT. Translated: CASPGTGHTDTQYF.

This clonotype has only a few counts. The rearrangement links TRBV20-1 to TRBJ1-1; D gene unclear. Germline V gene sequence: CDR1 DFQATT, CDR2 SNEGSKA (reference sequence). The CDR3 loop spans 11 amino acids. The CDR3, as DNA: TGCAGCGCGACCTTTAATGCTGAAGCTTTCTTT. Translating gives CSATFNAEAFF.

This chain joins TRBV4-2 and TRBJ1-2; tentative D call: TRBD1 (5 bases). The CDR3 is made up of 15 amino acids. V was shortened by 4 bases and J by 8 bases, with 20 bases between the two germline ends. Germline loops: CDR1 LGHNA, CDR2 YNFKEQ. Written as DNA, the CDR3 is TGTGCCAGCAGCCTCAGTGGGGGGATGGCGTCGGGCTACACCTTC. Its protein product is CASSLSGGMASGYTF.

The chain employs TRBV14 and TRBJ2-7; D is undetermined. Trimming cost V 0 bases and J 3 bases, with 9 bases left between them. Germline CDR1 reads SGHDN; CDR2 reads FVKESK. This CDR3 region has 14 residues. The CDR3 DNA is TGTGCCAGCAGCCAAGATTTAACAGTCTACGAGCAGTACTTC. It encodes CASSQDLTVYEQYF.

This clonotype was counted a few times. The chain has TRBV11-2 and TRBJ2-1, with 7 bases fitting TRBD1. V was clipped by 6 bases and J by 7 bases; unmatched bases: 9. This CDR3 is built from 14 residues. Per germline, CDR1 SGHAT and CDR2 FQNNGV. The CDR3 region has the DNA TGTGCCAGCAGAAGGACAGGCACCAAGAATGAGCAGTTCTTC. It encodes CASRRTGTKNEQFF.

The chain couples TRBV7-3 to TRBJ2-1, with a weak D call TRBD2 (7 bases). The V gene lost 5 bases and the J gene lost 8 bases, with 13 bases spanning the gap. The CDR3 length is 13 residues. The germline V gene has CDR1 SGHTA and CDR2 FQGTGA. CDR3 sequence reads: CASSPRGGDEQFF. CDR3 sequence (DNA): TGTGCCAGCAGCCCGAGGGGGGGCGATGAGCAGTTCTTC.

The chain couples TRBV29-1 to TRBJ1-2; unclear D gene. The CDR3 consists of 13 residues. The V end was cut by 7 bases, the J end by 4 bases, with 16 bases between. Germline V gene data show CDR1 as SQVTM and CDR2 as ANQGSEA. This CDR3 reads CSAGIPESYGYTF. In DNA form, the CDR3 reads TGCAGCGCTGGAATTCCCGAATCCTATGGCTACACCTTC. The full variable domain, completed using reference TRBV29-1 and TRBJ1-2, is SAVISQKPSRDICQRGTSLTIQCQVDSQVTMMFWYRQQPGQSLTLIATANQGSEATYESGFVIDKFPISRPNLTFSTLTVSNMSPEDSSIYLCSAGIPESYGYTFGSGTRLTVV.

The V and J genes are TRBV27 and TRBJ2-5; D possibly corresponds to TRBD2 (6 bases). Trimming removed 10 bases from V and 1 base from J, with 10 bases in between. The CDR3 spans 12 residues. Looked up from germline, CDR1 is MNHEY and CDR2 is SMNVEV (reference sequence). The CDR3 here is CATRGGQETQYF. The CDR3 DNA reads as TGTGCCACGAGGGGAGGCCAAGAGACCCAGTACTTC.

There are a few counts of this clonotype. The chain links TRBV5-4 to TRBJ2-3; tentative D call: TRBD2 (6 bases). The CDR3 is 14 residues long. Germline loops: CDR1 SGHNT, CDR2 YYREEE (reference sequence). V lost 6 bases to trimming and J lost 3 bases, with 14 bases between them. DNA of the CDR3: TGTGCCAGCATGGCGCGGGGTGCTACAGATACGCAGTATTTT. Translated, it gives CASMARGATDTQYF.

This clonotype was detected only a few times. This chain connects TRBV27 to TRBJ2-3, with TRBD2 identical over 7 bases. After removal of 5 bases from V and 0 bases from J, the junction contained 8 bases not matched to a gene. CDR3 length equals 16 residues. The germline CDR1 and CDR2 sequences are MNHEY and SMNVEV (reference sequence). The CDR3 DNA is TGTGCCAGCAGTACCTACTTAGCGGGTAGCACAGATACGCAGTATTTT. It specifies CASSTYLAGSTDTQYF.

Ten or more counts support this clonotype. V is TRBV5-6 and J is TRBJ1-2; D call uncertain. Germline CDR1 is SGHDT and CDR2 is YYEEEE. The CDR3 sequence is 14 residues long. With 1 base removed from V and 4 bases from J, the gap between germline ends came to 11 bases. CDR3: CASSLSGEGYGYTF. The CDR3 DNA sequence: TGTGCCAGCAGCTTGAGCGGGGAAGGCTATGGCTACACCTTC.

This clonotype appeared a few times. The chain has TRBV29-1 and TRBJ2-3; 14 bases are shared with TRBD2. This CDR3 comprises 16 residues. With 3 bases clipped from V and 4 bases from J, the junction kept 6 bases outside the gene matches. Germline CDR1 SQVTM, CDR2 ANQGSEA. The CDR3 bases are TGCAGCGTTGACGGACTAGCGGGGGGTAGGGCAGATACGCAGTATTTT. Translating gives CSVDGLAGGRADTQYF.

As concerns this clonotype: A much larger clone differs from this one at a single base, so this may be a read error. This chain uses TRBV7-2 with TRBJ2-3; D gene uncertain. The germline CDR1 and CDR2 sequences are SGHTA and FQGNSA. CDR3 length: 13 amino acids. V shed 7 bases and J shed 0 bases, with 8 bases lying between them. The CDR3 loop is CASTPGSTDTQYF. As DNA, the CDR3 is TGTGCCAGCACCCCTGGTAGCACAGATACGCAGTATTTT.